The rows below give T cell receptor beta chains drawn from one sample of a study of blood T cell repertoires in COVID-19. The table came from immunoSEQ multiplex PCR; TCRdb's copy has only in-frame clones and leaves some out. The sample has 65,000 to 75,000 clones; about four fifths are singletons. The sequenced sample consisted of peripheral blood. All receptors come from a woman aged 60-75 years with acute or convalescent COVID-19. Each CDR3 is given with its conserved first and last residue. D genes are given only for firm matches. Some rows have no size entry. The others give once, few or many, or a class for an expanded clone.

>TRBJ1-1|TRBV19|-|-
TGTGCCAGTAGTATCTCGCTCTTGAGGGCCTCCAACACTGAAGCTTTCTTT
CASSISLLRASNTEAFF
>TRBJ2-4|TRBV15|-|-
TGTGCCACCAGCAGAGATCCCCAGCGCCTAGCCTTAGCCAAAAACATTCAGTACTTC
CATSRDPQRLALAKNIQYF
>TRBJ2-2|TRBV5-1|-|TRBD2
TGCGCCAGCAGCGCCCGGGGGAGGGACACCGGGGAGCTGTTTTTT
CASSARGRDTGELFF
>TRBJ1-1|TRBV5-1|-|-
TGCGCCAGCAGCTTTACAGGGAGGGGGACGGATGAAGCTTTCTTT
CASSFTGRGTDEAFF
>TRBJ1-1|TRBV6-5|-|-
TGTGCCAGCAGTTACGGGACACCGAACACTGAAGCTTTCTTT
CASSYGTPNTEAFF
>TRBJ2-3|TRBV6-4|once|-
TGTGCCAGCAGTGCGTTACAGGGTGCAGATACGCAGTATTTT
CASSALQGADTQYF
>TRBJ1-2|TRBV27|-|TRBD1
TGTGCCAGCAGCCGGACAGGGGGTGGCTACACCTTC
CASSRTGGGYTF
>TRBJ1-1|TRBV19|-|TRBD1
TGTGCCAGTAGTATAAATTCCGGGACAGGGAACACTGAAGCTTTCTTT
CASSINSGTGNTEAFF
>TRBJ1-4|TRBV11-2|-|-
TGTGCCAGCAGGGGGCAGTCTAATGAAAAACTGTTTTTT
CASRGQSNEKLFF
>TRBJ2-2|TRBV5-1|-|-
TGCGCCAGCAGCTTGACGCCGGGATCGGTCACCGGGGAGCTGTTTTTT
CASSLTPGSVTGELFF
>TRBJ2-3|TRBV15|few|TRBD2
TGTGCCACCAGCAGAAGACTAGCGGGGGGAACAGATACGCAGTATTTT
CATSRRLAGGTDTQYF
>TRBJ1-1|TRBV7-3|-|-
TGTGCCAGCAGCAACGGACAGAACACTGAAGCTTTCTTT
CASSNGQNTEAFF
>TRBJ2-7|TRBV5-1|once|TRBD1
TGCGCCAGCAGCTTGGCTAGGGACAGGGTCCACGAGCAGTACTTC
CASSLARDRVHEQYF
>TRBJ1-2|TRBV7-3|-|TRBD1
TGTGCCAGCAGCGCGGGACAGGGGAACTATGGCTACACCTTC
CASSAGQGNYGYTF
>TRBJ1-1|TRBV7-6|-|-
TGTGCCAGCAGCCCCGGGGGGGCGAACACTGAAGCTTTCTTT
CASSPGGANTEAFF
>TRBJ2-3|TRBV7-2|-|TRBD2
TGTGCCAGCAGCTCCTTTGGGAAGCGGGGGCGGACAGATACGCAGTATTTT
CASSSFGKRGRTDTQYF
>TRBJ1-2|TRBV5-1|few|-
TGCGCCAGCAGTCCTAGTGTGGGCAGGGCGGACTATGGCTACACCTTC
CASSPSVGRADYGYTF
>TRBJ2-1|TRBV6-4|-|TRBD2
TGTGCCAGCAGTTCACAACCCCGGGGGGGCCGCTCCTACAATGAGCAGTTCTTC
CASSSQPRGGRSYNEQFF
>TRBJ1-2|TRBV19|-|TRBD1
TGTGCCAGTAAGGGACAGGGGAGCGACAGGGGCTACACCTTC
CASKGQGSDRGYTF
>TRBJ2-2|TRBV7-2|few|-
TGTGCCAGCAGCTTAAGCGGTCAACGACGAACCGGGGAGCTGTTTTTT
CASSLSGQRRTGELFF
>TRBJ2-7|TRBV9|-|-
TGTGCCAGCAGCGTAGGTAAGGGGCTCACCTACGAGCAGTACTTC
CASSVGKGLTYEQYF
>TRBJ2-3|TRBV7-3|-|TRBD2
TGTGCCAGCAGCTTAGGGCTAGCGGGGGGTACAGATACGCAGTATTTT
CASSLGLAGGTDTQYF
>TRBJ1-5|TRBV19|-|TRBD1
TGTGCCAGTAGTCCACAGGGGGGTGATCAGCCCCAGCATTTT
CASSPQGGDQPQHF
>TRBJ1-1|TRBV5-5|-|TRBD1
TGTGCCAGCACCCGAGGACAGGCGAACACTGAAGCTTTCTTT
CASTRGQANTEAFF
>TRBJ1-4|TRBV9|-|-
TGTGCCAGCAGCGAATCGGGGATTCGGACTAATGAAAAACTGTTTTTT
CASSESGIRTNEKLFF
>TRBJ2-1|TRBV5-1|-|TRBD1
TGCGCCAGCAGCTTTCCCGAGGGGGCTGGTTACAATGAGCAGTTCTTC
CASSFPEGAGYNEQFF
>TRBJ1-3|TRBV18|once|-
TGTGCCAGCTCAAGTTCAGGGGCATCCGGAAACACCATATATTTT
CASSSSGASGNTIYF
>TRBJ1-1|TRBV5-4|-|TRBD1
TGTGCCAGCAGCTTAAGACAGGGATGGTCCACTGAAGCTTTCTTT
CASSLRQGWSTEAFF
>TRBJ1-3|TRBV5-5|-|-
TGTGCCAGCAGCTCCGGAACGGGGGGGGGATACTCTGGAAACACCATATATTTT
CASSSGTGGGYSGNTIYF
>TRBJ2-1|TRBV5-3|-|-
TGTGCCAGAAGCCGATGGGGGCGAGTTGATAATGAGCAGTTCTTC
CARSRWGRVDNEQFF
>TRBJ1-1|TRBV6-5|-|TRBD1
TGTGCCAGCAGTAGGACAGGCACTGAAGCTTTCTTT
CASSRTGTEAFF
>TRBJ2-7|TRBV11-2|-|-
TGTGCCAGCAGCTTACAGCGCGAGCAGTACTTC
CASSLQREQYF
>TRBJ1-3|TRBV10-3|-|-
TGTGCCATCAGTGAGGAGGCTCAGGGCACCATATATTTT
CAISEEAQGTIYF
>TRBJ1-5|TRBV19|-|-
TGTGCCAGTAGTCCCGTTGGCAATCAGCCCCAGCATTTT
CASSPVGNQPQHF
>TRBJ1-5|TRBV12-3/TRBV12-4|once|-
TGTGCCAGCAGTGCACAGGTTAGGGCCCAGCATTTT
CASSAQVRAQHF
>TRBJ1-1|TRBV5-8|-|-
TGTGCCAGCAAGTGGGGGGGGAACACTGAAGCTTTCTTT
CASKWGGNTEAFF
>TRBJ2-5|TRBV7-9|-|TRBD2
TGTGCCAGCAGCGCGAGGGGCTCTAGCGGGGGGGCGATCGAGGAGACCCAGTACTTC
CASSARGSSGGAIEETQYF
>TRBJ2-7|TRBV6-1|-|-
TGTGCCAGCAGTGAATCGGCAGGGTCCTACGAGCAGTACTTC
CASSESAGSYEQYF
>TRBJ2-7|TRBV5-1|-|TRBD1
TGCGCCAGCAGCTCCTTCGACAGGGATGGGCAGTACTTC
CASSSFDRDGQYF
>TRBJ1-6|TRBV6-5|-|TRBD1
TGTGCCAGCTGCTTGACAGGGGGCGAGTCACCCCTCCACTTT
CASCLTGGESPLHF
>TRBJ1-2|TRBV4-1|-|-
TGCGCCAGCAGCTTAGATCAGGGCAACGGCTACACCTTC
CASSLDQGNGYTF
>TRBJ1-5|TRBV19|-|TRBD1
TGTGCCAGTAACACGGGACAGGGACAAAATCAGCCCCAGCATTTT
CASNTGQGQNQPQHF
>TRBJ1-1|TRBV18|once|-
TGTGCCAGCTCACGGTACCACGAGGGAACCAACACTGAAGCTTTCTTT
CASSRYHEGTNTEAFF
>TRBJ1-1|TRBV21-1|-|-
TGTGCCAGCAGCAAAGTCAGGGACAAAGACACTGAAGCTTTCTTT
CASSKVRDKDTEAFF
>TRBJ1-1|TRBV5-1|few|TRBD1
TGCGCCAGCAGCTTGGAACAGGGGGTCACTGAAGCTTTCTTT
CASSLEQGVTEAFF
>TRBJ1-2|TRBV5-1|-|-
TGCGCCAGCACCGACTCAGACCTCCTTGGCTACACCTTC
CASTDSDLLGYTF
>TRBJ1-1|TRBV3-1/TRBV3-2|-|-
TGTGCCAGCAGCTCCCGATGGGAGCCTCTGAACACTGAAGCTTTCTTT
CASSSRWEPLNTEAFF
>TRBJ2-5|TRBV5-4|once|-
TGTGCCAGCAGTTACACAGGGATGGAGACCCAGTACTTC
CASSYTGMETQYF
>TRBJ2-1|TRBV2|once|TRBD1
TGTGCCAGCCTCCGGGACAGGGCTAGCGAGCAGTTCTTC
CASLRDRASEQFF
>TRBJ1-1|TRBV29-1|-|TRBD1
TGCAGCGTAGAGCCTCGGGACAGGAACACTGAAGCTTTCTTT
CSVEPRDRNTEAFF
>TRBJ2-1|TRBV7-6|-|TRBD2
TGTGCCAGCAGGCCCTCGTGGAGCGGGGGGAATGAGCAGTTCTTC
CASRPSWSGGNEQFF
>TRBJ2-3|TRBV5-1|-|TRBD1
TGCGCCAGCAGCTTGGCCCCGACAGGGGGCACAGATACGCAGTATTTT
CASSLAPTGGTDTQYF
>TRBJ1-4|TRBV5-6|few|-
TGTGCCAGCAGCTTGGTTGGAGATGTTGCAACTAATGAAAAACTGTTTTTT
CASSLVGDVATNEKLFF
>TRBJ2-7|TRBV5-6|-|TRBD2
TGTGCCAGCAGCTTGCCAGCTCTAGCGGGGGGAACCTACGAGCAGTACTTC
CASSLPALAGGTYEQYF
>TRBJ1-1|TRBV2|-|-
TGTGCCAGCAGAGAAAGGACAGTTTTCACTGAAGCTTTCTTT
CASRERTVFTEAFF
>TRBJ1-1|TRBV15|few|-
TGTGCCACCAGCAGAGATAGACAGTTAAGTTATAAGGACACTGAAGCTTTCTTT
CATSRDRQLSYKDTEAFF
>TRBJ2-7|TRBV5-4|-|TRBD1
TGTGCCAGCAGCTTGACAGGGGGAGTGGGCTACGAGCAGTACTTC
CASSLTGGVGYEQYF
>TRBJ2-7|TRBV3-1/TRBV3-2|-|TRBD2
TGTGCCAGCAGCCCCCGGACTAGCGGGGGGTCCTACGAGCAGTACTTC
CASSPRTSGGSYEQYF
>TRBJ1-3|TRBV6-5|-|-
TGTGCCAGCACCGACAGGGGAAACACCATATATTTT
CASTDRGNTIYF
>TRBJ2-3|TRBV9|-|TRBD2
TGTGCCAGCAGCGACGATCTAAGCGGGGGGGCCGCAGATACGCAGTATTTT
CASSDDLSGGAADTQYF